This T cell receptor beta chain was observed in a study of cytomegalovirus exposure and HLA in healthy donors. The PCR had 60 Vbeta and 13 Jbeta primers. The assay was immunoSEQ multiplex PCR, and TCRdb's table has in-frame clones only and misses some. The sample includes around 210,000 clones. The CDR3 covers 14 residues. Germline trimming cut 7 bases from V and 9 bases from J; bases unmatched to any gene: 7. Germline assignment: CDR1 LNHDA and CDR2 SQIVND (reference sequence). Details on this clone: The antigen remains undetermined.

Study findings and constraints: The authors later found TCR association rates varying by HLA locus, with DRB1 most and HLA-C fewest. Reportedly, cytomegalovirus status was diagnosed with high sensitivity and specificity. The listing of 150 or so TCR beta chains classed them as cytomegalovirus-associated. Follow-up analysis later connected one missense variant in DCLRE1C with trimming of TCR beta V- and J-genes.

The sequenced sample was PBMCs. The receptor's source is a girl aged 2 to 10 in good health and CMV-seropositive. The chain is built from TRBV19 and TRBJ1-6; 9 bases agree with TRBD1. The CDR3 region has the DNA TGTGCCAGTACCCTGGGACAGGGAGGTTCACCCCTCCACTTT. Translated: CASTLGQGGSPLHF.